The rows below give T cell receptor beta chains drawn from one sample of a study of blood T cell repertoires in COVID-19. Produced via immunoSEQ multiplex PCR; TCRdb's table is partial and in-frame only. The sample carries 100,000 to 150,000 clones, around nine tenths recorded once. Source material: peripheral blood. The origin of the receptors is a middle-aged man with COVID-19, enrolled during active disease. CDR3s leave out the opening cysteine and the closing phenylalanine or tryptophan.

J: TRBJ1-1; V: TRBV5-4; CDR3: ASSLGQMNTEAF
J: TRBJ1-5; V: TRBV19; CDR3: ASSPLNRGGNQPQH
J: TRBJ2-2; V: TRBV29-1; CDR3: SVGLGAENTGELF
J: TRBJ2-2; V: TRBV7-9; CDR3: ASSLFRRTGDTGELF
J: TRBJ1-5; V: TRBV7-2; CDR3: ASSLSGNQPQH
J: TRBJ1-5; V: TRBV7-8; CDR3: ASSLNRLGQYQPQH
J: TRBJ1-2; V: TRBV11-2; CDR3: ASSPRTGYYGYT
J: TRBJ1-4; V: TRBV5-4; CDR3: ASSLGQGPNEKLF
J: TRBJ2-6; V: TRBV5-1; CDR3: ASSLLLSGVAFSGANVLT
J: TRBJ1-1; V: TRBV5-1; CDR3: ASSFNQGGDTEAF
J: TRBJ1-6; V: TRBV4-3; CDR3: ASSQDWGTGGSPLH
J: TRBJ2-1; V: TRBV9; CDR3: ASSVDGGQNNEQF
J: TRBJ1-3; V: TRBV6-2/TRBV6-3; CDR3: ASSELLSSGNTIY
J: TRBJ2-1; V: TRBV7-2; CDR3: ASSLYCRGGNEQF
J: TRBJ2-1; V: TRBV5-5; CDR3: ASSLVPGNDNEQF
J: TRBJ2-5; V: TRBV7-8; CDR3: ASRPRTGQETQY
J: TRBJ2-1; V: TRBV7-9; CDR3: ASSLALGLAGVEQF
J: TRBJ2-2; V: TRBV2; CDR3: ASSEQGLRTGELF
J: TRBJ1-5; V: TRBV27; CDR3: ASSQLGADQPQH
J: TRBJ2-3; V: TRBV19; CDR3: ASSGSWGQGTDTQY
J: TRBJ2-7; V: TRBV6-5; CDR3: ASSRTSDPYEQY